These 19 T cell receptor beta chains were all obtained from the same sample, sequenced in a study of Ad26.COV2.S vaccination and SARS-CoV-2 variants. The method was immunoSEQ multiplex PCR; TCRdb's version includes in-frame clones alone and lacks a portion of them. The sample has roughly 180,000 clones; around 88% are singletons. Material: peripheral blood, obtained after recovery from COVID-19. The receptor source for this set is a human donor who had recovered from COVID-19.

The chain carries TRBV5-6 and TRBJ1-1; 8 bases are a match to TRBD1. V gave up 2 bases and J gave up 5 bases; unmatched junction bases: 5. The germline gives CDR1 SGHDT, CDR2 YYEEEE. The CDR3 is made up of 14 amino acids. CDR3 loop: CASSFRTGYTEAFF. CDR3 bases: TGTGCCAGCAGCTTCAGGACAGGGTATACTGAAGCTTTCTTT.

The chain combines TRBV10-1 with TRBJ1-1; no definite D call. The germline V gene has CDR1 WNHNN and CDR2 SYGVQD (reference sequence). V shed 10 bases and J shed 0 bases, with 12 bases lying between them. The CDR3 has 13 residues. The CDR3 sequence is CATAQSLNTEAFF. The DNA of the CDR3 is TGCGCCACCGCCCAGAGCTTGAACACTGAAGCTTTCTTT.

The V gene is TRBV19, the J gene TRBJ1-5; D unclear. V was shortened by 6 bases and J by 1 base, with 13 bases between the two germline ends. Germline CDR1 LNHDA, CDR2 SQIVND (reference sequence). CDR3 length equals 15 residues. CDR3 sequence reads: CASSREGLSNQPQHF. CDR3 sequence (DNA): TGTGCCAGTAGCCGAGAAGGACTCAGCAATCAGCCCCAGCATTTT.

The table lists this clone with a few counts. The rearrangement uses TRBV2 and TRBJ1-3; D gene uncertain. The CDR3 sequence is 14 residues long. Deletions cut 4 bases from V and 0 bases from J, with 7 bases between. CDR1 and CDR2 from the germline V gene are SNHLY and FYNNEI. The CDR3 loop reads CASSATDSGNTIYF. CDR3 nucleotide sequence: TGTGCCAGCAGTGCCACAGACTCTGGAAACACCATATATTTT.

The V call is TRBV19, the J call TRBJ2-7; TRBD2 matches at 10 bases. V lost 5 bases and J lost 2; bases outside the gene matches: 3. This CDR3 is built from 14 residues. From germline, CDR1 is LNHDA and CDR2 SQIVND (reference sequence). The CDR3 DNA sequence: TGTGCCAGTAGTGCCGGACTAGCGGCCTACGAGCAGTACTTC. It yields the protein CASSAGLAAYEQYF.

The chain employs TRBV27 and TRBJ2-5; TRBD1 matches at 7 bases. The junction had 6 bases not matched to a gene; V was cut back by 3 bases and J by 5 bases. CDR1 and CDR2 (germline): MNHEY, SMNVEV (reference sequence). There are 14 residues in the CDR3. The CDR3 bases are TGTGCCAGCAGTTTGGGTAGGGGGCTTGAGACCCAGTACTTC. Translation: CASSLGRGLETQYF.

V gene TRBV18 combines with J gene TRBJ2-7; D not certain. V was trimmed by 3 bases and J by 5 bases, leaving 8 bases between them. The CDR3 sequence is 12 residues long. The germline V gene encodes CDR1 KGHSH and CDR2 LQKENI. The CDR3 nucleotides read TGTGCCAGCTCACCGACGGTGGACGAGCAGTACTTC. Its protein is CASSPTVDEQYF.

In its sample, this clone was seen many times. The rearrangement links TRBV6-5 to TRBJ2-7; TRBD1 or TRBD2 may be the D gene (5 bases each). The V end lost 8 bases, the J end lost 3 bases, and 17 bases lay between the germline ends. Germline loops: CDR1 MNHEY, CDR2 SVGAGI. The CDR3 loop spans 14 amino acids. This chain's CDR3 is CASSFGTSNYEQYF. In nucleotides, the CDR3 is TGTGCCAGCTCATTTGGGACCTCCAACTACGAGCAGTACTTC.

The J gene is TRBJ2-7, the V gene TRBV5-1; no clear D gene. Trimming cost V 3 bases and J 5 bases, with 21 bases left between them. Germline V gene data show CDR1 as SGHRS and CDR2 as YFSETQ. The CDR3 loop spans 16 amino acids. The CDR3 loop is CASSSAQMGFTDEQYF. The CDR3 DNA is TGCGCCAGCAGCTCAGCACAGATGGGGTTCACCGACGAGCAGTACTTC.

V gene TRBV30 combines with J gene TRBJ1-6; 7 positions match TRBD1. The CDR3 loop spans 16 amino acids. From germline, CDR1 is GTSNPN and CDR2 SVGIG (reference sequence). V was pared by 5 bases and J by 0 bases, with 7 bases of the junction left unmatched. The CDR3 DNA is TGTGCCTGGCAGGGGGACAGTCGCTCCTATAATTCACCCCTCCACTTT. Translation gives CAWQGDSRSYNSPLHF. The variable domain in full, completed from reference TRBV30 and TRBJ1-6, reads SQTIHQWPATLVQPVGSPLSLECTVEGTSNPNLYWYRQAAGRGLQLLFYSVGIGQISSEVPQNLSASRPQDRQFILSSKKLLLSDSGFYLCAWQGDSRSYNSPLHFGNGTRLTVT.

CDR3 DNA sequence: TGTGCCAGCAGCCAAGATCCCTCTAGCGGGTTGTGGGAGACCCAGTACTTC. Amino acid sequence: CASSQDPSSGLWETQYF. The genes are TRBV3-1 (or the pseudogene TRBV3-2) and TRBJ2-5, with TRBD2 matching 8 bases. Germline V gives CDR1 LGHDT, CDR2 YNNKEL (reference sequence). There are 17 residues in the CDR3. V was clipped by 0 bases and J by 5 bases; unmatched bases: 11.

The chain has TRBV2 and TRBJ1-6; D call uncertain. CDR3 size: 13 residues. CDR1 SNHLY and CDR2 FYNNEI come from the germline V gene. The V end lost 6 bases, the J end lost 7 bases, and 10 bases lay between the germline ends. For the CDR3, the DNA is TGTGCCAGCAGGCGGCAAGGGAATTCACCCCTCCACTTT. It yields the protein CASRRQGNSPLHF.

The chain couples TRBV5-1 to TRBJ1-3, with a possible D match to TRBD1 (5 bases). The germline V gene has CDR1 SGHRS and CDR2 YFSETQ. V gave up 4 bases and J gave up 0 bases, with 11 bases separating them. The CDR3 contains 15 residues. CDR3 nucleotides: TGCGCCAGCAGCGCCGCGGGGGGCTCTGGAAACACCATATATTTT. It encodes CASSAAGGSGNTIYF.

This chain uses TRBV19 with TRBJ1-5; D unclear. V shed 3 bases and J shed 4 bases, with 7 bases lying between them. The CDR3 consists of 13 residues. In germline, CDR1 is LNHDA, CDR2 SQIVND (reference sequence). The CDR3 is CASSISWNQPQHF. The CDR3 DNA sequence: TGTGCCAGTAGTATCTCCTGGAATCAGCCCCAGCATTTT. Supplemented by reference TRBV19 and TRBJ1-5, the full variable domain reads DGGITQSPKYLFRKEGQNVTLSCEQNLNHDAMYWYRQDPGQGLRLIYYSQIVNDFQKGDIAEGYSVSREKKESFPLTVTSAQKNPTAFYLCASSISWNQPQHFGDGTRLSIL.

The rearrangement links TRBV4-2 to TRBJ2-3; D is perhaps TRBD2 (6 bases). This CDR3 spans 17 amino acids. Germline V gives CDR1 LGHNA, CDR2 YNFKEQ. Trimming cost V 1 base and J 0 bases, with 14 bases left between them. The CDR3 region has the DNA TGTGCCAGCAGCCAAGTTTCGGGCGGGGTGAGCACAGATACGCAGTATTTT. Protein product: CASSQVSGGVSTDTQYF.

V usage is TRBV6-2 or TRBV6-3 and J usage is TRBJ1-5, with D hard to call. Trimming stripped 1 base from V and 3 bases from J, with 7 bases between. This CDR3 is built from 14 residues. Germline CDR1 is MNHEY and CDR2 is SVGEGT. CDR3 loop: CASSYFGPNQPQHF. CDR3 in DNA: TGTGCCAGCAGTTACTTTGGACCCAATCAGCCCCAGCATTTT.

The chain combines TRBV19 with TRBJ2-1; TRBD2 matches at 8 bases. Germline V gene data show CDR1 as LNHDA and CDR2 as SQIVND (reference sequence). CDR3 length: 14 amino acids. This chain's CDR3 is CATSGTSSVSEQFF. The CDR3 coding sequence is TGTGCGACCTCCGGGACTAGTTCTGTCAGTGAGCAGTTCTTC.

This clone was seen only a few times. This chain joins TRBV7-9 and TRBJ2-7, with 12 bases aligning to TRBD1. There are 14 residues in the CDR3. The V gene end was trimmed by 5 bases and the J gene end by 6 bases; junction bases not matched to a gene: 5. Germline-derived CDR1 and CDR2 are SEHNR and FQNEAQ (reference sequence). CDR3: CASSHRDRGPEQYF. CDR3 coding DNA: TGTGCCAGCAGCCACCGGGACAGGGGGCCCGAGCAGTACTTC.

The V and J genes are TRBV7-9 and TRBJ2-1; D unresolved. Germline lookup yields CDR1 SEHNR and CDR2 FQNEAQ (reference sequence). V shed 6 bases and J shed 8 bases, with 20 bases lying between them. The CDR3 has 15 amino acids. Here the CDR3 DNA reads TGTGCCAGCAGTTCCCTTAGCAGCCTCTGGGATGAGCAGTTCTTC. Protein sequence: CASSSLSSLWDEQFF. Based on the CDR3 plus reference TRBV7-9 and TRBJ2-1, the full variable domain is DTGVSQNPRHKITKRGQNVTFRCDPISEHNRLYWYRQTLGQGPEFLTYFQNEAQLEKSRLLSDRFSAERPKGSFSTLEIQRTEQGDSAMYLCASSSLSSLWDEQFFGPGTRLTVL.